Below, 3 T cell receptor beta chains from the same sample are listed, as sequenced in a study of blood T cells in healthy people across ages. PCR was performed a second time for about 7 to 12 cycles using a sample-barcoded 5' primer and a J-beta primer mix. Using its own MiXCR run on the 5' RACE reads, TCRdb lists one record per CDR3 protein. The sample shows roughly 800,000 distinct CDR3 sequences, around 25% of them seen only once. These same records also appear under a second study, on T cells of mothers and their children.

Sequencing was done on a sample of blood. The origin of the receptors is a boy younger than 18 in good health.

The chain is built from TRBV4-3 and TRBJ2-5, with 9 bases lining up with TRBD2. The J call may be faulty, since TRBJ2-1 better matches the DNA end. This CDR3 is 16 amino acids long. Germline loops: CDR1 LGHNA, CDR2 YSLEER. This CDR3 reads CASSQFGASGVDEQFF. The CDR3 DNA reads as TGCGCCAGCAGCCAATTTGGGGCTAGCGGGGTCGATGAGCAGTTCTTC.

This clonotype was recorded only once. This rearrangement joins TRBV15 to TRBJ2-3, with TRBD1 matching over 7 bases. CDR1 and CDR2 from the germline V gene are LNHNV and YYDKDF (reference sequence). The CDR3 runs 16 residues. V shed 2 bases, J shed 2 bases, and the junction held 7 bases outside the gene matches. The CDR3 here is CATSRSPGQITDTQYF. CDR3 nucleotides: TGTGCCACCAGCAGATCGCCGGGACAGATCACAGATACGCAGTATTTT.

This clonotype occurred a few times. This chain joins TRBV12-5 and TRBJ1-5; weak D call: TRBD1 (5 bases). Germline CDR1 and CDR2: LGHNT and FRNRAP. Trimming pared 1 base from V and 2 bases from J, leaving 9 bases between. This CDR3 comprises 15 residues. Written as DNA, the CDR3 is TGTGCTAGTGGTTTGGGAGGGGTTGGCAATCAGCCCCAGCATTTT. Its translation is CASGLGGVGNQPQHF.